This T cell receptor beta chain was profiled in a study of CD8+CD57+ T cells in acquired aplastic anemia. In the study overall: Mean DNA quantity obtained from sorted CD4+ and CD8+ cells was around 3.2 ug.

By flow cytometry, patients selected for sequencing had shown an expansion of CD8+CD57+ cells. Sampling of blood occurred while the patients had still received no therapy. Germline V gene data show CDR1 as WNHNN and CDR2 as SYGVQD (reference sequence). This CDR3 comprises 16 residues. V trimming: 5 bases; J trimming: 6 bases; junction bases outside the gene matches: 11. The study profiled TCR beta VDJ and CDR3 using genomic DNA as template. In TCRdb, the reads were re-called with MiXCR into one record per CDR3 protein. Seen here are roughly 200,000 distinct CDR3 sequences, roughly two thirds observed once, and the top ten hold roughly 53%.

This receptor was identified in a human donor with aplastic anemia. The specimen sequenced was sorted CD4+, CD8+, or CD8+CD57+ T cells (not recorded which) from PBMCs. The chain has TRBV10-1 and TRBJ2-2; the match to TRBD1 covers 8 bases. The CDR3, as DNA: TGCGCCAGCAGTAGGGACGGACAGGGTGGCTCCGGGGAGCTGTTTTTT. It codes for CASSRDGQGGSGELFF.